The 32 T cell receptor beta chains given below trace back to one sample, sequenced in a study of blood T cell repertoires in COVID-19 (dated by TCRdb to 2020 to 2021). The library relied on the immunoSEQ multiplex PCR assay. This is the immuneACCESS table as TCRdb keeps it, with only in-frame sequences that have V and J called. A part of the clones is gone; compared with another copy, unresolved V genes explain less than half, and the rest is unexplained. The sample table records about 500,000 clones; roughly nine tenths of these occur just once. The top ten clonotypes cover roughly 7.3% of the sample. Sequenced sample: peripheral blood. The receptors originated from a woman between 50 and 59 years old with COVID-19, enrolled during active disease.

The chain links TRBV6-5 to TRBJ2-5, with 7 bases fitting TRBD1. The trim removed 8 bases at V and 5 bases at J, leaving 11 bases unmatched. Per the germline V gene, CDR1 is MNHEY and CDR2 is SVGAGI. The CDR3 contains 14 residues. CDR3 sequence reads: CASSLLGGRETQYF. CDR3 coding DNA: TGTGCCAGCTCCCTCCTAGGGGGCCGGGAGACCCAGTACTTC.

The rearrangement uses TRBV12-3 or TRBV12-4 and TRBJ1-2; no clear D gene. The CDR3 spans 12 residues. V gave up 8 bases and J gave up 7 bases, with 14 bases separating them. DNA for the CDR3: TGTGCCAGCCTCAAACGCGCCGGTGGCTACACCTTC. Protein sequence: CASLKRAGGYTF.

This chain uses TRBV27 with TRBJ2-2; D is uncertain. V was clipped by 1 base and J by 2 bases, with 11 bases between them. This CDR3 has 16 residues. From germline, CDR1 is MNHEY and CDR2 SMNVEV (reference sequence). The CDR3, as DNA: TGTGCCAGCAGTTTATTCCAGACACTTAACACCGGGGAGCTGTTTTTT. The encoded protein is CASSLFQTLNTGELFF.

The rearrangement uses TRBV6-4 and TRBJ1-2; 9 nucleotides agree with TRBD1. J was trimmed by 8 bases and V by 6 bases; bases with no gene match: 7. The CDR3 loop spans 13 amino acids. Germline assignment: CDR1 MRHNA and CDR2 SNTAGT. The CDR3 is CASRPTGGIGYTF. CDR3 bases: TGTGCCAGCAGACCTACAGGGGGCATCGGCTACACCTTC.

The table lists this clone with a count of one. This rearrangement joins TRBV7-8 to TRBJ2-3, with D maybe TRBD2 (6 bases). CDR3 length: 18 residues. Deletions cut 0 bases from V and 2 bases from J, with 18 bases between. CDR1 and CDR2 (germline): SGHVS, FQNEAQ. The CDR3 DNA sequence: TGTGCCAGCAGCTTAGCTTCGGGGACTCTACCCTTCACAGATACGCAGTATTTT. It is translated as CASSLASGTLPFTDTQYF.

V usage is TRBV2 and J usage is TRBJ2-5; 8 bases are shared with TRBD2. The CDR3 is 15 amino acids. J was trimmed by 9 bases and V by 4 bases; bases with no gene match: 13. Germline V gives CDR1 SNHLY, CDR2 FYNNEI. CDR3 in amino acids: CASSVSSGAIGSQYF. The CDR3 nucleotides read TGTGCCAGCAGTGTGAGTAGCGGGGCAATCGGGTCCCAGTACTTC. The complete variable domain, with remaining parts taken from reference TRBV2 and TRBJ2-5, reads EPEVTQTPSHQVTQMGQEVILRCVPISNHLYFYWYRQILGQKVEFLVSFYNNEISEKSEIFDDQFSVERPDGSNFTLKIRSTKLEDSAMYFCASSVSSGAIGSQYFGPGTRLLVL.

CDR3 loop: CASSLGGSGNQPQHF. For the CDR3, the DNA is TGTGCCAGCAGCTTAGGTGGGAGCGGCAATCAGCCCCAGCATTTT. The gene calls are TRBV7-2 and TRBJ1-5, with no clear D. The germline CDR1 and CDR2 sequences are SGHTA and FQGNSA. Trimming shortened V by 1 base and J by 2 bases, and 9 bases separated the two germline ends. The CDR3 is made up of 15 amino acids.

The rearrangement joins TRBV3-1 (or the pseudogene TRBV3-2) to TRBJ2-1; 10 nucleotides line up with TRBD2. The V gene's germline CDR1 is LGHDT and CDR2 YNNKEL (reference sequence). CDR3 size: 17 residues. V dropped 1 base and J dropped 7; count of bases not matched to a gene: 10. In DNA form, the CDR3 reads TGTGCCAGCAGCCAAGTTTCGACTAGCGGGTGGAGGAATGAGCAGTTCTTC. This translates into CASSQVSTSGWRNEQFF.

The rearrangement joins TRBV4-1 to TRBJ1-2; the D gene is possibly TRBD1 (5 bases). This CDR3 has 15 residues. Germline lookup yields CDR1 MGHRA and CDR2 YSYEKL. The V gene lost 0 bases and the J gene lost 5 bases, with 13 bases spanning the gap. CDR3: CASSQEGTAGYGYTF. CDR3 sequence (DNA): TGCGCCAGCAGCCAAGAAGGGACGGCGGGGTATGGCTACACCTTC.

This clone was found once. The DNA of the CDR3 is TGTGCCAGCTCACCGTCATTGGCCTGGGAGCAGTACTTC. This encodes CASSPSLAWEQYF. The gene calls are TRBV18 and TRBJ2-7; unclear D gene. V lost 3 bases, J lost 7 bases, and 13 bases lay in between. This CDR3 comprises 13 residues. Germline CDR1 reads KGHSH; CDR2 reads LQKENI.

The chain carries TRBV5-4 and TRBJ1-1, with TRBD1 matching 8 bases. The length of the CDR3 is 16 residues. The trim removed 0 bases at V and 5 bases at J, leaving 9 bases unmatched. The germline gives CDR1 SGHNT, CDR2 YYREEE (reference sequence). CDR3 bases: TGTGCCAGCAGCTTGGGGACAGGGCATCCGGGGACTGAAGCTTTCTTT. Amino acids: CASSLGTGHPGTEAFF.

This clone appeared a single time. V and J are TRBV3-1 (or the pseudogene TRBV3-2) and TRBJ2-3; possibly TRBD2 for D (6 bases). Per germline, CDR1 LGHDT and CDR2 YNNKEL (reference sequence). V was pared by 3 bases and J by 8 bases, with 12 bases between. This CDR3 comprises 13 residues. The CDR3 region has the DNA TGTGCCAGCAGCCATGAAGGGCGGGGTACGCAGTATTTT. This codes for CASSHEGRGTQYF.

This chain uses TRBV9 with TRBJ1-1, with 7 bases aligning to TRBD1. V gave up 0 bases and J gave up 5 bases; unmatched junction bases: 7. This CDR3 contains 15 residues. CDR1 is SGDLS, CDR2 YYNGEE, per germline. CDR3 residues: CASSVGWDRKTEAFF. Written as DNA, the CDR3 is TGTGCCAGCAGCGTAGGATGGGACAGAAAGACTGAAGCTTTCTTT.

The chain is built from TRBV2 and TRBJ2-7; D remains unclear. Deletions cut 5 bases from V and 0 bases from J, with 17 bases between. This CDR3 region has 16 residues. CDR1 is SNHLY, CDR2 FYNNEI, per germline. The CDR3 region has the DNA TGTGCCAGCAGTAAGATGGGTAGCCTGAGCTCCTACGAGCAGTACTTC. Amino acid sequence: CASSKMGSLSSYEQYF.

The rearrangement links TRBV4-1 to TRBJ2-7; D is unresolved. The length of the CDR3 is 15 residues. V lost 0 bases and J lost 2, with 11 bases in between. Germline assignment: CDR1 MGHRA and CDR2 YSYEKL. This chain's CDR3 is CASSQDRMQTYEQYF. Here the CDR3 DNA reads TGCGCCAGCAGCCAAGATCGTATGCAGACCTACGAGCAGTACTTC.

The chain employs TRBV4-2 and TRBJ1-2; 12 bases are a match to TRBD1. The CDR3 consists of 16 residues. J lost 2 bases, V lost 3 bases, and 4 bases had no gene match. CDR1 and CDR2 from the germline V gene are LGHNA and YNFKEQ. The CDR3, as DNA: TGTGCCAGCAGCCAGGAAGGGACAGGGGGCAACTATGGCTACACCTTC. This sequence encodes CASSQEGTGGNYGYTF.

With respect to this clone: At one end, the junction sequence differs from germline, possibly due to a read error. The chain joins TRBV6-1 to TRBJ2-7; 8 bases match TRBD1. Looked up from germline, CDR1 is MNHNS and CDR2 is SASEGT. The CDR3 is made up of 16 amino acids. The chain's CDR3 is CASTEGLTGAFYEQYF. CDR3 sequence (DNA): TGTGCCAGCACTGAAGGGCTGACAGGGGCCTTTTACGAGCAGTACTTC.

The V and J genes are TRBV6-6 and TRBJ2-2, with 11 nucleotides matching TRBD2. This CDR3 has 18 amino acids. Germline V lookup: CDR1 MNHNY, CDR2 SVGAGI (reference sequence). Losses at the gene ends were 5 bases for V and 1 base for J; bases not matched to a gene: 9. Written as DNA, the CDR3 is TGTGCCAGCAGTCGCATTCCTAGCGGGGGGCTGAACACCGGGGAGCTGTTTTTT. Protein: CASSRIPSGGLNTGELFF.

CDR3 amino acids: CASSPPGTTNTGELFF. Here the CDR3 DNA reads TGCGCCAGCAGCCCCCCCGGGACTACGAACACCGGGGAGCTGTTTTTT. The genes are TRBV5-1 and TRBJ2-2; 7 nucleotides align to TRBD2. J was trimmed by 0 bases and V by 4 bases; bases with no gene match: 6. The V gene's germline CDR1 is SGHRS and CDR2 YFSETQ. The CDR3 is made up of 16 amino acids.

The rearrangement uses TRBV6-5 and TRBJ1-5; 9 nucleotides align to TRBD1. The CDR3 length is 12 residues. Germline V gene lookup returns CDR1 MNHEY and CDR2 SVGAGI. Losses at the gene ends were 6 bases for V and 13 bases for J; bases not matched to a gene: 7. CDR3 sequence (DNA): TGTGCCAGCAGCCACCAGGACAGGGGTCAGCATTTT. This codes for CASSHQDRGQHF.

The CDR3: CASSESQGAPDEQYF. Written as DNA, the CDR3 is TGTGCCAGCAGTGAGTCTCAGGGGGCGCCGGACGAGCAGTACTTC. The chain combines TRBV6-1 with TRBJ2-7; 8 nucleotides line up with TRBD1. The V gene end was trimmed by 3 bases and the J gene end by 5 bases; junction bases not matched to a gene: 9. Germline CDR1 MNHNS, CDR2 SASEGT. This CDR3 is built from 15 residues.

The chain links TRBV5-1 to TRBJ1-3, with a weak D call TRBD1 (6 bases). The CDR3 covers 14 residues. With 5 bases removed from V and 7 bases from J, the gap between germline ends came to 16 bases. Per the germline V gene, CDR1 is SGHRS and CDR2 is YFSETQ. The DNA of the CDR3 is TGCGCCAGCAGTTTCGACAGGTCTTCGAACACCATATATTTT. As protein: CASSFDRSSNTIYF.

The V and J genes are TRBV5-5 and TRBJ2-1; TRBD2 aligns across 8 bases. From germline, CDR1 is SGHKS and CDR2 YYEKEE (reference sequence). The V and J ends lost 7 bases and 8 bases, in that order; junction bases with no gene match: 17. The CDR3 runs to 16 residues. This chain's CDR3 is CASARDSGAVMHEQFF. CDR3 in DNA: TGTGCCAGCGCCCGGGATAGCGGGGCGGTCATGCATGAGCAGTTCTTC.

This clone was recorded only once. The chain combines TRBV5-4 with TRBJ1-5; TRBD1 agrees at 7 bases. The germline CDR1 and CDR2 sequences are SGHNT and YYREEE (reference sequence). CDR3 size: 15 residues. The J segment lost 0 bases and the V segment lost 4 bases, leaving 4 bases of the junction unmatched. The CDR3 is CASSLQGISNQPQHF. The CDR3 region has the DNA TGTGCCAGCAGCCTACAGGGGATTAGCAATCAGCCCCAGCATTTT.

The CDR3: CASRRDSLSPVYTF. The CDR3 DNA follows: TGTGCCAGCAGAAGGGACAGCCTATCTCCGGTCTACACCTTC. The chain employs TRBV6-5 and TRBJ1-2; TRBD1 matches 7 bases. V trimming: 6 bases; J trimming: 10 bases; junction bases outside the gene matches: 14. The CDR3 contains 14 residues. Germline-derived CDR1 and CDR2 are MNHEY and SVGAGI.

This clone was found a few times. The genes are TRBV20-1 and TRBJ2-2; D is ambiguous. Germline assignment: CDR1 DFQATT and CDR2 SNEGSKA (reference sequence). This CDR3 is 13 amino acids long. Between the trimmed V and J ends, which lost 3 bases and 5 bases, there was a span of 10 bases. CDR3 sequence reads: CSASYPRTGELFF. CDR3 DNA: TGCAGTGCTAGTTATCCGAGGACCGGGGAGCTGTTTTTT.

The CDR3 DNA reads as TGTGCCAGCAGAACCCCCGGGACAGGGCGTGAAAAACTGTTTTTT. Translating it yields CASRTPGTGREKLFF. The chain is built from TRBV28 and TRBJ1-4, with 9 bases identical to TRBD1. The germline V gene encodes CDR1 MDHEN and CDR2 SYDVKM. Unmatched junction bases numbered 9, after V lost 6 bases and J lost 7 bases. The CDR3 covers 15 residues.

The rearrangement uses TRBV2 and TRBJ1-3; D is unresolved. The V end was cut by 6 bases, the J end by 0 bases, with 9 bases between. This CDR3 comprises 14 residues. Germline values: CDR1 SNHLY, CDR2 FYNNEI. Written as DNA, the CDR3 is TGTGCCAGCAGCTCCTTACTCTCTGGAAACACCATATATTTT. It codes for CASSSLLSGNTIYF.

The chain is built from TRBV19 and TRBJ2-3; D is perhaps TRBD2 (5 bases). CDR3 length: 14 amino acids. In germline, CDR1 is LNHDA, CDR2 SQIVND (reference sequence). Trimming removed 6 bases from V and 0 bases from J, with 10 bases in between. The DNA for the CDR3 is TGTGCCAGTAGAAGCGGCGCTAGCACAGATACGCAGTATTTT. Amino acids: CASRSGASTDTQYF.

The rearrangement joins TRBV11-2 to TRBJ2-1; possible D gene TRBD1, 5 bases. The CDR3 sequence is 13 residues long. Trimming took off 5 bases at V and 2 bases at J, with 7 bases between the two ends. Per germline, CDR1 SGHAT and CDR2 FQNNGV. The CDR3 sequence: CASSAGTYNEQFF. For the CDR3, the DNA is TGTGCCAGCAGCGCAGGGACCTACAATGAGCAGTTCTTC. The full variable domain, its missing parts supplied by reference TRBV11-2 and TRBJ2-1, is EAGVAQSPRYKIIEKRQSVAFWCNPISGHATLYWYQQILGQGPKLLIQFQNNGVVDDSQLPKDRFSAERLKGVDSTLKIQPAKLEDSAVYLCASSAGTYNEQFFGPGTRLTVL.

V gene TRBV7-3 combines with J gene TRBJ2-7; D possibly corresponds to TRBD1 (7 bases). The CDR3 has 15 amino acids. Germline CDR1 reads SGHTA; CDR2 reads FQGTGA. The V and J ends lost 4 bases and 6 bases respectively, with 19 bases between them. CDR3 region: CASSSRRGQRAEQYF. The CDR3 DNA follows: TGTGCCAGCAGCTCCAGGCGGGGACAGCGCGCCGAGCAGTACTTC.

The chain is built from TRBV6-6 and TRBJ1-2, with D possibly matching TRBD1 (5 bases). V was trimmed by 5 bases and J by 8 bases, leaving 18 bases between them. The CDR3 length is 14 residues. The germline V gene encodes CDR1 MNHNY and CDR2 SVGAGI (reference sequence). CDR3 DNA sequence: TGTGCCAGCAGTCGATCCGGGACTCTGGGAGGCTACACCTTC. It translates to CASSRSGTLGGYTF.